These T cell receptor beta chains were read from a single sample in a study of blood T cell repertoires in COVID-19. Method: immunoSEQ multiplex PCR; TCRdb's copy keeps in-frame clones and lacks some. The sample yields 200,000 or so clones, 80% seen once. Specimen: PBMCs or T cells enriched from blood (not recorded which). The receptors were gathered from a middle-aged woman with acute COVID-19. The CDR3 runs from the conserved cysteine through the conserved F or W. A D gene is named only where the DNA matches it firmly. Size is omitted from some rows. Given values are once, few, many or a class for expanded clones.

d_gene: NA; j_gene: TRBJ2-5; abundance: NA; v_gene: TRBV7-2; CDR3aa: CASGWSRETQYF; CDR3nt: TGTGCCAGCGGCTGGAGTCGAGAGACCCAGTACTTC
d_gene: TRBD2; j_gene: TRBJ2-3; abundance: NA; v_gene: TRBV27; CDR3aa: CASSWGLATDTQYF; CDR3nt: TGTGCCAGCAGTTGGGGACTAGCGACAGATACGCAGTATTTT
d_gene: NA; j_gene: TRBJ1-1; abundance: NA; v_gene: TRBV25-1; CDR3aa: CASSHPRAGRMNTEAFF; CDR3nt: TGTGCCAGCAGCCACCCGAGGGCGGGCCGGATGAACACTGAAGCTTTCTTT
d_gene: TRBD1; j_gene: TRBJ2-7; abundance: few; v_gene: TRBV5-4; CDR3aa: CASRSDRGSYEQYF; CDR3nt: TGTGCCAGCAGATCGGACAGGGGTTCCTACGAGCAGTACTTC
d_gene: NA; j_gene: TRBJ1-5; abundance: few; v_gene: TRBV2; CDR3aa: CASSEDRFNQPQHF; CDR3nt: TGTGCCAGCAGTGAGGACAGATTCAATCAGCCCCAGCATTTT
d_gene: TRBD1; j_gene: TRBJ1-1; abundance: NA; v_gene: TRBV28; CDR3aa: CASSLWHRGTNTEAFF; CDR3nt: TGTGCCAGCAGTTTATGGCACAGGGGGACGAACACTGAAGCTTTCTTT
d_gene: TRBD2; j_gene: TRBJ2-7; abundance: NA; v_gene: TRBV2; CDR3aa: CASSQSGTSYEQYF; CDR3nt: TGTGCCAGCAGTCAAAGCGGGACTAGCTACGAGCAGTACTTC
d_gene: NA; j_gene: TRBJ1-6; abundance: few; v_gene: TRBV4-3; CDR3aa: CASSPRHNLNSPLHF; CDR3nt: TGCGCCAGCAGCCCCAGACACAATCTTAATTCACCCCTCCACTTT
d_gene: TRBD1; j_gene: TRBJ1-1; abundance: few; v_gene: TRBV19; CDR3aa: CASSIGTGVNTEAFF; CDR3nt: TGTGCCAGTAGTATAGGGACAGGGGTTAACACTGAAGCTTTCTTT
d_gene: TRBD1; j_gene: TRBJ2-7; abundance: NA; v_gene: TRBV5-1; CDR3aa: CASSLGATGGVGYEQYF; CDR3nt: TGCGCCAGCAGCTTGGGGGCCACAGGGGGAGTAGGATACGAGCAGTACTTC
d_gene: NA; j_gene: TRBJ2-7; abundance: NA; v_gene: TRBV5-8; CDR3aa: CASSLAAVSFPYEQYF; CDR3nt: TGTGCCAGCAGCTTGGCTGCGGTCTCATTCCCCTACGAGCAGTACTTC
d_gene: NA; j_gene: TRBJ1-4; abundance: NA; v_gene: TRBV27; CDR3aa: CASSFSGYEKLFF; CDR3nt: TGTGCCAGCAGTTTTTCCGGTTATGAAAAACTGTTTTTT
d_gene: NA; j_gene: TRBJ1-2; abundance: NA; v_gene: TRBV3-1/TRBV3-2; CDR3aa: CASSQDPVPSNGYTF; CDR3nt: TGTGCCAGCAGCCAAGATCCGGTCCCGTCGAATGGCTACACCTTC
d_gene: NA; j_gene: TRBJ2-3; abundance: NA; v_gene: TRBV30; CDR3aa: CTISQGTDTQYF; CDR3nt: TGTACAATCTCCCAGGGAACAGATACGCAGTATTTT
d_gene: NA; j_gene: TRBJ2-2; abundance: NA; v_gene: TRBV6-2/TRBV6-3; CDR3aa: CASTPWGVGTGELFF; CDR3nt: TGTGCCAGCACCCCCTGGGGGGTAGGGACCGGGGAGCTGTTTTTT
d_gene: NA; j_gene: TRBJ1-4; abundance: once; v_gene: TRBV7-9; CDR3aa: CASSFSSTNEKLFF; CDR3nt: TGTGCCAGCAGCTTTAGCTCAACTAATGAAAAACTGTTTTTT
d_gene: NA; j_gene: TRBJ2-7; abundance: few; v_gene: TRBV9; CDR3aa: CASSVGTGVAAEQYF; CDR3nt: TGTGCCAGCAGCGTAGGGACCGGGGTAGCTGCCGAGCAGTACTTC
d_gene: TRBD1; j_gene: TRBJ1-5; abundance: NA; v_gene: TRBV6-5; CDR3aa: CASRPTGRNQPQHF; CDR3nt: TGTGCCAGCAGACCGACAGGGCGCAATCAGCCCCAGCATTTT
d_gene: NA; j_gene: TRBJ2-2; abundance: NA; v_gene: TRBV7-2; CDR3aa: CASSSGRLNTGELFF; CDR3nt: TGTGCCAGCAGCTCTGGCAGGCTGAACACCGGGGAGCTGTTTTTT
d_gene: NA; j_gene: TRBJ1-1; abundance: NA; v_gene: TRBV12-2; CDR3aa: CASRLDGGTEAFF; CDR3nt: TGTGCAAGTCGCTTAGACGGGGGGACTGAAGCTTTCTTT
d_gene: NA; j_gene: TRBJ1-3; abundance: NA; v_gene: TRBV7-2; CDR3aa: CASSLPLLEGNTIYF; CDR3nt: TGTGCCAGCAGCTTACCGTTGCTTGAGGGAAACACCATATATTTT
d_gene: TRBD1; j_gene: TRBJ1-1; abundance: NA; v_gene: TRBV11-2; CDR3aa: CASSSFTGASGKAFF; CDR3nt: TGTGCCAGCAGCTCATTCACAGGGGCGAGTGGGAAAGCTTTCTTT
d_gene: NA; j_gene: TRBJ1-4; abundance: few; v_gene: TRBV10-3; CDR3aa: CAIRDLDSEKLFF; CDR3nt: TGTGCCATCAGAGACTTGGACTCTGAAAAACTGTTTTTT
d_gene: NA; j_gene: TRBJ2-1; abundance: NA; v_gene: TRBV28; CDR3aa: CASEYRGNEQFF; CDR3nt: TGTGCCAGCGAATATAGGGGGAACGAGCAGTTCTTC
d_gene: NA; j_gene: TRBJ1-2; abundance: once; v_gene: TRBV5-1; CDR3aa: CASSSQPGNWDYGYTF; CDR3nt: TGCGCCAGCAGCTCCCAACCAGGGAACTGGGACTATGGCTACACCTTC
d_gene: NA; j_gene: TRBJ1-2; abundance: NA; v_gene: TRBV5-1; CDR3aa: CASSLGQAKMSGYTF; CDR3nt: TGCGCCAGCAGCTTGGGACAGGCCAAGATGAGTGGCTACACCTTC